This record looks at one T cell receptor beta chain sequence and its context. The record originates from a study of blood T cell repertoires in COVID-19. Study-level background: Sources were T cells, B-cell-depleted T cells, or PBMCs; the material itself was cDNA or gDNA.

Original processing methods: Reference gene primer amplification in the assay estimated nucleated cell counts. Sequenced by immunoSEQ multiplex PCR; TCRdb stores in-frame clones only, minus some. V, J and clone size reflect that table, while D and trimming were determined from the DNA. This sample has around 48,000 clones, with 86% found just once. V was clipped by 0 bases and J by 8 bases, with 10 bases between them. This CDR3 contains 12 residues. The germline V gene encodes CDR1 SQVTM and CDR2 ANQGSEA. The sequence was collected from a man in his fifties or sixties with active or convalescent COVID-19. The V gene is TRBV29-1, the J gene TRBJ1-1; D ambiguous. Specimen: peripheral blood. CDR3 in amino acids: CSVEDRNLEAFF. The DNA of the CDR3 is TGCAGCGTTGAAGATCGTAACTTGGAAGCTTTCTTT.